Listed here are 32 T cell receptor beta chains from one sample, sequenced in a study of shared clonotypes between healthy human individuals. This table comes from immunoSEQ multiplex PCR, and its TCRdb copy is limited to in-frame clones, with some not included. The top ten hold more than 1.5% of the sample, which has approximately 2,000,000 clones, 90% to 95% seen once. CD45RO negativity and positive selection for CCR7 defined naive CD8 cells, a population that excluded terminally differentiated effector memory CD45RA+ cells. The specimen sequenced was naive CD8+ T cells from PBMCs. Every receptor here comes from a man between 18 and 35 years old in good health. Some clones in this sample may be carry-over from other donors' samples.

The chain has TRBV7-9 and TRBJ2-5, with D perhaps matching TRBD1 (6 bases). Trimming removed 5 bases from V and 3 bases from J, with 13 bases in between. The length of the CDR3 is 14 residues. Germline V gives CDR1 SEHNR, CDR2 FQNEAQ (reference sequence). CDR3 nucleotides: TGTGCCAGCAGCCCCCTGGACAGTAAAGAGACCCAGTACTTC. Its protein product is CASSPLDSKETQYF.

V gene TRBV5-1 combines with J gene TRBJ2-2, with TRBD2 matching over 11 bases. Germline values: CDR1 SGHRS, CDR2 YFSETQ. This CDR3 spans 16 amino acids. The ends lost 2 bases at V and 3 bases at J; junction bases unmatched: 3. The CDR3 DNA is TGCGCCAGCAGCTTACTAGCGGGAGTACACACCGGGGAGCTGTTTTTT. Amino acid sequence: CASSLLAGVHTGELFF.

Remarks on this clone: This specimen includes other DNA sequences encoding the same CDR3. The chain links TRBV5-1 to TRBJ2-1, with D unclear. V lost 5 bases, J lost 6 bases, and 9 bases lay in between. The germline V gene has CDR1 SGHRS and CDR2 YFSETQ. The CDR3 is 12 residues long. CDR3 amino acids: CASSLTSNEQFF. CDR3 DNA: TGCGCCAGCAGTCTAACGTCCAATGAGCAGTTCTTC.

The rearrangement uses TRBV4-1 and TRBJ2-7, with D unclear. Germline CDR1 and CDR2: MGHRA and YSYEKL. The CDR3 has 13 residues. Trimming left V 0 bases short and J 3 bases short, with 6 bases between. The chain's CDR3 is CASSQDPFYEQYF. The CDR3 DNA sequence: TGCGCCAGCAGCCAAGATCCGTTCTACGAGCAGTACTTC.

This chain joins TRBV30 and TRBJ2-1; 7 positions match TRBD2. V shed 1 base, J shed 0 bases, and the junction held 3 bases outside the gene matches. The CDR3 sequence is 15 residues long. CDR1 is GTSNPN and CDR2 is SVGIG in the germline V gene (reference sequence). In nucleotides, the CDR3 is TGTGCCTGGAGTGCCCGGGACTACTCCTACAATGAGCAGTTCTTC. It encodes CAWSARDYSYNEQFF.

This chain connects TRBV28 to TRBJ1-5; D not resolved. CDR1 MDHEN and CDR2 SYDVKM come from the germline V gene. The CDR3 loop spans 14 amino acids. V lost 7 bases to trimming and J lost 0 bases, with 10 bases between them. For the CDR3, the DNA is TGTGCCAGCAAGAGCACTTATAGCAATCAGCCCCAGCATTTT. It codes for CASKSTYSNQPQHF.

The CDR3 spells CASSSKRLAVRYEQYF. The CDR3 DNA follows: TGTGCCAGCAGTTCTAAACGACTAGCTGTACGCTACGAGCAGTACTTC. The rearrangement uses TRBV28 and TRBJ2-7, with 7 positions matching TRBD2. This CDR3 region has 16 residues. V was clipped by 4 bases and J by 3 bases; unmatched bases: 12. Germline loops: CDR1 MDHEN, CDR2 SYDVKM.

CDR3 protein: CASSFGAPGDNEQFF. The CDR3 region has the DNA TGTGCCAGCAGCTTTGGAGCCCCCGGGGACAATGAGCAGTTCTTC. The chain carries TRBV11-2 and TRBJ2-1; the D gene is possibly TRBD2 (5 bases). V was pared by 3 bases and J by 5 bases, with 14 bases between. There are 15 residues in the CDR3. Germline lookup yields CDR1 SGHAT and CDR2 FQNNGV.

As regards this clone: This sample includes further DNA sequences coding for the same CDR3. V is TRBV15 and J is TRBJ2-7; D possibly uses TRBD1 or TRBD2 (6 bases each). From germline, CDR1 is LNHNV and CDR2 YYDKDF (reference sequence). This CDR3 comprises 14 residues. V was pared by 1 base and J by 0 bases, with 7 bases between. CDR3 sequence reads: CATSRGGASYEQYF. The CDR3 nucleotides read TGTGCCACCAGCAGAGGGGGGGCCTCCTACGAGCAGTACTTC.

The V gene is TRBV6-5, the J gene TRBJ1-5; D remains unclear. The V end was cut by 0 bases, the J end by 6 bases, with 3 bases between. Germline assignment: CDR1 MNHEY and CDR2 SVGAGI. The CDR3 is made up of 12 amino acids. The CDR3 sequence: CASSYSTQPQHF. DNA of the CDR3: TGTGCCAGCAGTTACTCTACTCAGCCCCAGCATTTT.

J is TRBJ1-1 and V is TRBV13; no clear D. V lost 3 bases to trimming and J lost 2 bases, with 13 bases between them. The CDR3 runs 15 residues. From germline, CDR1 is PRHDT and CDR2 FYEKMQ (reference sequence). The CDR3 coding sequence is TGTGCCAGCAGCTTCGAACAGAGCCTTAACACTGAAGCTTTCTTT. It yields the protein CASSFEQSLNTEAFF.

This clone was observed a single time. CDR3 sequence (DNA): TGCGCCAGCAGCATCCCCCGGACAGGGGACCCCTACGAGCAGTACTTC. It is translated as CASSIPRTGDPYEQYF. The chain combines TRBV5-1 with TRBJ2-7, with 9 bases matching TRBD1. The CDR3 length is 16 residues. Trimming took 4 bases from V and 2 from J; bases not matched to a gene: 10. Germline V gene data show CDR1 as SGHRS and CDR2 as YFSETQ.

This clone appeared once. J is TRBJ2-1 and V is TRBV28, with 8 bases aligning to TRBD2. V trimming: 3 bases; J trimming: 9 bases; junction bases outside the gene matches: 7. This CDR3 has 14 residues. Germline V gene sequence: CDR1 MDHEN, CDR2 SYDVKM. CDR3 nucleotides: TGTGCCAGCAGTTTGACGGGAGGGCCTGGTGAGCAGTTCTTC. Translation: CASSLTGGPGEQFF.

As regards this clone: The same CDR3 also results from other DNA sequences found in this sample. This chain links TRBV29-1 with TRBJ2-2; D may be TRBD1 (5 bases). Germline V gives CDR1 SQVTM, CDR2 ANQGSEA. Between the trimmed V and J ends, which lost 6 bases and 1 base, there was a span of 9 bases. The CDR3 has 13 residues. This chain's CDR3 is CSVVTGNTGELFF. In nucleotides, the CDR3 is TGCAGCGTGGTCACAGGGAACACCGGGGAGCTGTTTTTT.

CDR3 sequence: CASSLEGLGWDEQFF. The CDR3 DNA sequence: TGTGCCAGCAGCTTAGAGGGGCTAGGATGGGATGAGCAGTTCTTC. The J gene is TRBJ2-1, the V gene TRBV11-3; D might be TRBD1 (5 bases). The germline gives CDR1 SGHNT, CDR2 YENEEA. The CDR3 has 15 residues. V was pared by 0 bases and J by 8 bases, with 14 bases between. The full variable domain, completed using reference TRBV11-3 and TRBJ2-1, is EAGVVQSPRYKIIEKKQPVAFWCNPISGHNTLYWYLQNLGQGPELLIRYENEEAVDDSQLPKDRFSAERLKGVDSTLKIQPAELGDSAVYLCASSLEGLGWDEQFFGPGTRLTVL.

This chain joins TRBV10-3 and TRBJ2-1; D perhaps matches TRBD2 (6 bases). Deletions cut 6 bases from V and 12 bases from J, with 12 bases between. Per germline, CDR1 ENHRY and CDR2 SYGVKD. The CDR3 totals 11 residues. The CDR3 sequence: CAIRTPGAQFF. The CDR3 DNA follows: TGTGCCATCAGGACCCCGGGAGCGCAGTTCTTC.

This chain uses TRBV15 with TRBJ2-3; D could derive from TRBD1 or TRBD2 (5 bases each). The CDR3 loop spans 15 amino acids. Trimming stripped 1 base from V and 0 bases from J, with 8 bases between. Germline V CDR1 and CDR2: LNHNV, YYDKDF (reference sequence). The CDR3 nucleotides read TGTGCCACCAGCAGAGTGGGACGGAGCACAGATACGCAGTATTTT. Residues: CATSRVGRSTDTQYF.

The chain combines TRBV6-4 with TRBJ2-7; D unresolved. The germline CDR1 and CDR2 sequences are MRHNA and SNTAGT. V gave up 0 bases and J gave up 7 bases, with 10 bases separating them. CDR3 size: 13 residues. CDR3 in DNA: TGTGCCAGCAGTGACTCCCGGCCTGGGGAGCAGTACTTC. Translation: CASSDSRPGEQYF.

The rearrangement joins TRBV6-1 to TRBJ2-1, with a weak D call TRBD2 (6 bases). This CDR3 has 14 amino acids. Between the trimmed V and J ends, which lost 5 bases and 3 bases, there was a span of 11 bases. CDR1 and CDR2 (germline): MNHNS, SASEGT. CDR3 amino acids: CASSLGLYYNEQFF. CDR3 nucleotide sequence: TGTGCCAGCAGTTTGGGACTTTACTACAATGAGCAGTTCTTC.

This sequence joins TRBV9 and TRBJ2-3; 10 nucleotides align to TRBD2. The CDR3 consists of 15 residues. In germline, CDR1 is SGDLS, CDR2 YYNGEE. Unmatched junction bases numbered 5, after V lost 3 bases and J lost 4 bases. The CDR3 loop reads CASSASGRVADTQYF. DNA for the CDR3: TGTGCCAGCAGCGCCAGCGGGAGGGTTGCAGATACGCAGTATTTT.

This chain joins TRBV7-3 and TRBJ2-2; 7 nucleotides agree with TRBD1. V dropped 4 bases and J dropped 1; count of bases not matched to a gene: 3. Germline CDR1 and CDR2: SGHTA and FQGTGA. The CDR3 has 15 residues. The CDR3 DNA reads TGTGCCAGCAGCTCCGGGACAGTGAACACCGGGGAGCTGTTTTTT. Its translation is CASSSGTVNTGELFF.

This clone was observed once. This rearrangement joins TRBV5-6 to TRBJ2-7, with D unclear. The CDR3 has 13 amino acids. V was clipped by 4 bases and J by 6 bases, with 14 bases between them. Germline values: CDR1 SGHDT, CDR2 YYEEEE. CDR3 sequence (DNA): TGTGCCAGCAGCCACCGCTTGGGTAGCGAGCAGTACTTC. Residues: CASSHRLGSEQYF. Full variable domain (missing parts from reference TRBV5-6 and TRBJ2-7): DAGVTQSPTHLIKTRGQQVTLRCSPKSGHDTVSWYQQALGQGPQFIFQYYEEEERQRGNFPDRFSGHQFPNYSSELNVNALLLGDSALYLCASSHRLGSEQYFGPGTRLTVT.

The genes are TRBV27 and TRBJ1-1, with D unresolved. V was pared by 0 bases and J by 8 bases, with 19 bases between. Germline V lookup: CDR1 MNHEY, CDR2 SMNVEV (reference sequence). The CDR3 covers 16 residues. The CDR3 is CASSLSFGWSMSEAFF. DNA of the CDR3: TGTGCCAGCAGTTTATCATTCGGGTGGAGTATGAGCGAAGCTTTCTTT.

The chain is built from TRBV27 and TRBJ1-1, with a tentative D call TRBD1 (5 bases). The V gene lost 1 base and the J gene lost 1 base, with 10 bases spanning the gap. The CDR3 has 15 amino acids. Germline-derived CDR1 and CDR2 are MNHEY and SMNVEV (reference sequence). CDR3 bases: TGTGCCAGCAGTTTATTTGGGGCCTCGAACACTGAAGCTTTCTTT. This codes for CASSLFGASNTEAFF.

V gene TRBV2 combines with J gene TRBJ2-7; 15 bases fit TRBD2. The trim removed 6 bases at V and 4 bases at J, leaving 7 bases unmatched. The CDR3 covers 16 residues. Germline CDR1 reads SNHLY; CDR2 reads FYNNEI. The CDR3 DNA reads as TGTGCCAGCAGGCAGGGGACTAGCGGGGGGAGATACGAGCAGTACTTC. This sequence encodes CASRQGTSGGRYEQYF.

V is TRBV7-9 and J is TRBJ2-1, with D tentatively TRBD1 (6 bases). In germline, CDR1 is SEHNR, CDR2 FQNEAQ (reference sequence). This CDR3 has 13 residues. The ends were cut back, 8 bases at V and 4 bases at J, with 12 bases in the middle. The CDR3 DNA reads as TGTGCCAGCGAACAGGGCCCATACAATGAGCAGTTCTTC. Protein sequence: CASEQGPYNEQFF.

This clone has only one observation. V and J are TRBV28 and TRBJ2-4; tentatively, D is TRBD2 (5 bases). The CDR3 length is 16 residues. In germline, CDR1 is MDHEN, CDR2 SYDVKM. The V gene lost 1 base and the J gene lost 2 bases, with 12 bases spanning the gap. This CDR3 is CASSLLFTGTKNIQYF. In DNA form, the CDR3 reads TGTGCCAGCAGTTTATTGTTCACGGGGACCAAAAACATTCAGTACTTC.

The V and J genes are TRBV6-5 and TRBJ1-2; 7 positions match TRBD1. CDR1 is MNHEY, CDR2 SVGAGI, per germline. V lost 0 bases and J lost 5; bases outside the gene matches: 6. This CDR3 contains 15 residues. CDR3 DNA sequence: TGTGCCAGCAGTTACTCGGAGCGGGACAGATATGGCTACACCTTC. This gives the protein CASSYSERDRYGYTF.

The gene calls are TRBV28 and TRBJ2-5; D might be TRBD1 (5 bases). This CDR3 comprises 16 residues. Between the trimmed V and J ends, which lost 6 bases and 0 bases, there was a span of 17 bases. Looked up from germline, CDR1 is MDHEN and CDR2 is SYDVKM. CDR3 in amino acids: CASSNTDRYDQETQYF. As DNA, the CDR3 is TGTGCCAGCAGCAATACCGACAGATACGACCAAGAGACCCAGTACTTC.

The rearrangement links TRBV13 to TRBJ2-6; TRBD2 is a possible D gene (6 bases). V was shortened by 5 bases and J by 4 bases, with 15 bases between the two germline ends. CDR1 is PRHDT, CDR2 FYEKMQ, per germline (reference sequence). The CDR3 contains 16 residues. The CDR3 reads CASSPSGGSGANVLTF. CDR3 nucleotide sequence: TGTGCCAGCAGCCCTAGTGGGGGGTCCGGGGCCAACGTCCTGACTTTC.

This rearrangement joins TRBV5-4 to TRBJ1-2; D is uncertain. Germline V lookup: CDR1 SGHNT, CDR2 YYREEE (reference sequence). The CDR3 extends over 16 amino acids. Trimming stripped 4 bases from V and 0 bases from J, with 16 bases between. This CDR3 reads CASSPPLWQANYGYTF. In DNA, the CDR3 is TGTGCCAGCAGCCCACCCCTATGGCAAGCTAACTATGGCTACACCTTC.

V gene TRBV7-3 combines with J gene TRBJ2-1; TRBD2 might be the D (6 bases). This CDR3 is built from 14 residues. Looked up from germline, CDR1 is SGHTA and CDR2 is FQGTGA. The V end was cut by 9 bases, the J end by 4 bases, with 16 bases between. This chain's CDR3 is CARGKAGTYNEQFF. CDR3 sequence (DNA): TGTGCCAGGGGAAAAGCGGGCACATACAATGAGCAGTTCTTC.